The entry below gives a single T cell receptor (beta chain) sequence along with its context. The antigen is undetermined. These data originate in a study of CXCR3-negative and CXCR3-positive naive CD8 T cells. Regarding the study as a whole: When CXCR3-positive naive cells were set against CXCR3-negative naive cells, the former had more hydrophobic TRB CDR3s.

The CDR3 length is 14 residues. Germline-derived CDR1 and CDR2 are SGHRS and YFSETQ. Naive CD8+ T cells were CD45RO-CCR7+CD27+CD95-. The TRB cDNA libraries were prepared by 5' RACE with UMI labels. TCRdb reprocessed the 5' RACE reads and keeps a single row for each CDR3 protein, giving no DNA. In all, the sample yields tens of thousands of distinct CDR3 sequences. The chain links TRBV5-1 to TRBJ2-1; TCRdb's D call, TRBD2, is unchecked because there is no DNA. This receptor was taken from a human donor in good health. Some clones in this sample may be carry-over from other donors' samples. The sequencing input was naive CXCR3+ CD8+ T cells from blood. This sample's subset: CD45RO-CCR7+CD27+CD95- naive CD8+ T cells expressing CXCR3 (TNR3+). The CDR3 loop is CASSLDDYRNEQFF.